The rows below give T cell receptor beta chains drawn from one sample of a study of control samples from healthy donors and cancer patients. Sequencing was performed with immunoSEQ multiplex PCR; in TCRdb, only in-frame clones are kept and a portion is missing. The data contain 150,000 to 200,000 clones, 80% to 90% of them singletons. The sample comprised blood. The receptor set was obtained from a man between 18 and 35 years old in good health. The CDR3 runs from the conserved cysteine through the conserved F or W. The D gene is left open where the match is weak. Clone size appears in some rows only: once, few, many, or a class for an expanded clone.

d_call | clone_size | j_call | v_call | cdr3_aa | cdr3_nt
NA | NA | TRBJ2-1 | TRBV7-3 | CASSLSSTGTGSYNEQFF | TGTGCCAGCAGCTTAAGCTCCACAGGGACCGGCTCCTACAATGAGCAGTTCTTC
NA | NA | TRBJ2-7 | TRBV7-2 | CASSRMGLSYEQYF | TGTGCCAGCAGCCGCATGGGGCTATCCTACGAGCAGTACTTC
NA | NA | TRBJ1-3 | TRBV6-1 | CASSEDSGNTIYF | TGTGCCAGCAGTGAGGACTCTGGAAACACCATATATTTT
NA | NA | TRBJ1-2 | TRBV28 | CASRIEGGYYGYTF | TGTGCCAGCAGGATAGAGGGTGGTTACTATGGCTACACCTTC
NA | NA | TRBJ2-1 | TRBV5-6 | CASSVGLTSYNEQFF | TGTGCCAGCAGCGTGGGACTGACCTCCTACAATGAGCAGTTCTTC
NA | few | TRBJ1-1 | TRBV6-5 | CASSTGLGTEAFF | TGTGCCAGCAGCACAGGGTTGGGCACTGAAGCTTTCTTT
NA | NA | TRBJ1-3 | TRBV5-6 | CASSLGGSGNTIYF | TGTGCCAGCAGCTTGGGGGGCTCTGGAAACACCATATATTTT
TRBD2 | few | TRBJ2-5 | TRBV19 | CASSISLAGGETQYF | TGTGCCAGTAGTATTTCTCTGGCGGGGGGGGAGACCCAGTACTTC
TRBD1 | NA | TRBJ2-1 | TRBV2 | CASSGQGGGDEQFF | TGTGCCAGCAGTGGACAGGGCGGTGGAGATGAGCAGTTCTTC
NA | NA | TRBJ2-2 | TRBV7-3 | CASSAGLSTGELFF | TGTGCCAGCAGCGCAGGGTTGAGCACCGGGGAGCTGTTTTTT
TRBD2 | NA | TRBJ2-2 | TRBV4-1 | CASSQGGEGTGELFF | TGCGCCAGCAGCCAGGGAGGGGAGGGCACCGGGGAGCTGTTTTTT
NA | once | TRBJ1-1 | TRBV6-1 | CASSDLTVNTEAFF | TGTGCCAGCAGTGACCTCACGGTGAACACTGAAGCTTTCTTT
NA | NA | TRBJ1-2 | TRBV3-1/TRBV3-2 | CASSQGPSIYYGYTF | TGTGCCAGCAGCCAAGGTCCATCTATTTACTATGGCTACACCTTC
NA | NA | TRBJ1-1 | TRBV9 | CASSATGGRNTEAFF | TGTGCCAGCAGCGCCACCGGGGGGCGCAACACTGAAGCTTTCTTT
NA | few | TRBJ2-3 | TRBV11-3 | CASSAPDTNTQYF | TGTGCCAGCAGCGCGCCCGACACCAATACGCAGTATTTT
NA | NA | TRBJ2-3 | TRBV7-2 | CASSSTSTQYF | TGTGCCAGCAGCTCCACATCTACGCAGTATTTT
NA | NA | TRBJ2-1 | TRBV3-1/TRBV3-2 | CASSQVPGVFSYNEQFF | TGTGCCAGCAGCCAAGTCCCAGGGGTTTTCTCCTACAATGAGCAGTTCTTC
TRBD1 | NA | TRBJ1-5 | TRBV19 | CASSRGQGSNQPQHF | TGTGCCAGTAGTAGGGGACAGGGGAGCAATCAGCCCCAGCATTTT
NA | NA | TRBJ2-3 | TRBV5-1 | CASSLAATTDTQYF | TGCGCCAGCAGCTTGGCTGCAACCACAGATACGCAGTATTTT
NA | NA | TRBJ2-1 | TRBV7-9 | CASGYLDYNEQFF | TGTGCCAGCGGGTATCTAGACTACAATGAGCAGTTCTTC
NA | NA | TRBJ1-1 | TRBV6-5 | CASSPSGWANTEAFF | TGTGCCAGCAGTCCGTCAGGTTGGGCGAACACTGAAGCTTTCTTT
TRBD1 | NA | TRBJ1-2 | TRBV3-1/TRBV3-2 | CASSGDRYGYTF | TGTGCCAGCAGCGGGGACAGGTATGGCTACACCTTC
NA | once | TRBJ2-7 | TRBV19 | CASSIVMGQLPEQYF | TGTGCCAGTAGTATAGTGATGGGACAACTTCCCGAGCAGTACTTC
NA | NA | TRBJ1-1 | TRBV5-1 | CASSLDGALNTEAFF | TGCGCCAGCAGCTTGGATGGGGCACTGAACACTGAAGCTTTCTTT
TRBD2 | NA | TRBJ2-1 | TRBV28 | CASSQGLAGGPDEQFF | TGTGCCAGCAGTCAGGGACTAGCGGGGGGGCCGGATGAGCAGTTCTTC
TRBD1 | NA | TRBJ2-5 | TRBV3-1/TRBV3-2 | CASSQDRDRGETQYF | TGTGCCAGCAGCCAAGATAGGGACAGAGGGGAGACCCAGTACTTC
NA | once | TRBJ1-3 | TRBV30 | CAWRPDWDTIYF | TGTGCCTGGAGACCGGATTGGGACACCATATATTTT
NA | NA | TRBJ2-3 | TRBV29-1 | CSVEGGALSTDTQYF | TGCAGCGTTGAAGGTGGGGCACTTAGCACAGATACGCAGTATTTT
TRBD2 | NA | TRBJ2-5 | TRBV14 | CASSQSPSGGVETQYF | TGTGCCAGCAGCCAGAGTCCTAGCGGGGGAGTAGAGACCCAGTACTTC